Each of the 6 T cell receptor beta chains below was sequenced from the same sample in a study of CD8 T cells in Susac syndrome. RNA, at about 0.5 to 1 ug, was reverse transcribed with random hexamers. TCRdb independently ran MiXCR on the immunoSEQ multiplex PCR reads; one entry per CDR3 protein. In the table there are nearly 200,000 distinct CDR3 sequences, about 95% of which are singletons. Sequencing was performed on CD4+ T cells from PBMCs. The receptor set was obtained from a human donor with multiple sclerosis.

The CDR3 region is CASSLVRETEAFF. DNA for the CDR3: TGTGCCAGCAGCTTAGTGAGGGAGACTGAAGCTTTCTTT. V and J are TRBV11-1 and TRBJ1-1; D call uncertain. CDR3 size: 13 residues. The ends were cut back, 1 base at V and 5 bases at J, with 8 bases in the middle. Germline V gene sequence: CDR1 SGHAT, CDR2 FQDESV (reference sequence).

The chain employs TRBV20-1 and TRBJ2-1; 10 nucleotides line up with TRBD2. V shed 2 bases, J shed 3 bases, and the junction held 4 bases outside the gene matches. Germline V gene lookup returns CDR1 DFQATT and CDR2 SNEGSKA (reference sequence). The CDR3 extends over 15 amino acids. In nucleotides, the CDR3 is TGCAGTGCTAGAAGCGGGGGGGCCAACTACAATGAGCAGTTCTTC. Translating it yields CSARSGGANYNEQFF.

V is TRBV12-3 or TRBV12-4 and J is TRBJ1-2; unclear D gene. Trimming took 6 bases from V and 8 from J, leaving 13 bases between them. This CDR3 has 12 amino acids. CDR3 residues: CASRLSGLGYTF. The CDR3 DNA sequence: TGTGCCAGCAGGTTGTCGGGGTTGGGCTACACCTTC.

The sample holds one count of this clonotype. The chain joins TRBV3-1 to TRBJ1-1, with 8 bases that match TRBD1. V shed 2 bases and J 3 bases; nucleotides not matched to a gene: 2. CDR3 length equals 14 residues. Germline V gives CDR1 LGHDT, CDR2 YNNKEL (reference sequence). The CDR3 nucleotides read TGTGCCAGCAGCCAACACAGGGGGGACACTGAAGCTTTCTTT. Protein sequence: CASSQHRGDTEAFF. Variable domain in full (rest from reference TRBV3-1 and TRBJ1-1): DTAVSQTPKYLVTQMGNDKSIKCEQNLGHDTMYWYKQDSKKFLKIMFSYNNKELIINETVPNRFSPKSPDKAHLNLHINSLELGDSAVYFCASSQHRGDTEAFFGQGTRLTVV.

The rearrangement joins TRBV9 to TRBJ2-1, with 7 bases lining up with TRBD1. J lost 2 bases, V lost 4 bases, and 6 bases had no gene match. The V gene's germline CDR1 is SGDLS and CDR2 YYNGEE. The CDR3 is 15 amino acids. CDR3 amino acids: CASSPAGTAYNEQFF. The CDR3 DNA reads TGTGCCAGCAGCCCAGCAGGGACAGCCTACAATGAGCAGTTCTTC.

The chain combines TRBV3-1 with TRBJ1-1, with 8 bases fitting TRBD1. J lost 0 bases, V lost 7 bases, and 7 bases had no gene match. The CDR3 totals 15 residues. In germline, CDR1 is LGHDT, CDR2 YNNKEL (reference sequence). The CDR3 DNA reads TGTGCCAGCAAAGGGACAGGCCTGATGAACACTGAAGCTTTCTTT. Translated, it gives CASKGTGLMNTEAFF.